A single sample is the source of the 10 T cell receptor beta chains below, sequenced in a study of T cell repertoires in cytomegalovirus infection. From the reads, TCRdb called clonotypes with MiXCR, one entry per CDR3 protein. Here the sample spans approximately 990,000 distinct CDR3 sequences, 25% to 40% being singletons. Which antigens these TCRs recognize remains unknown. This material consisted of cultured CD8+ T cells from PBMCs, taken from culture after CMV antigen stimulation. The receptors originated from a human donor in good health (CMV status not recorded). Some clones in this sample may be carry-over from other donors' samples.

The CDR3 reads CASSDWEGYSYNEQFF. CDR3 nucleotides: TGTGCCAGCAGCGATTGGGAGGGATATTCCTACAATGAGCAGTTCTTC. V is TRBV5-6 and J is TRBJ2-1, with TRBD2 matching 7 bases. Germline V lookup: CDR1 SGHDT, CDR2 YYEEEE. Trimming removed 4 bases from V and 1 base from J; junction bases left unmatched: 8. The CDR3 runs 16 residues.

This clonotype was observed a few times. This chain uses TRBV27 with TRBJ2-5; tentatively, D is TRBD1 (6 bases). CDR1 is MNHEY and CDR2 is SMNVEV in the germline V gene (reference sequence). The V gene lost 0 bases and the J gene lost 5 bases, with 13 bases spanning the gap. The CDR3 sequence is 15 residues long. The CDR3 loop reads CASSLSTGMMETQYF. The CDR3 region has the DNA TGTGCCAGCAGTTTATCAACAGGGATGATGGAGACCCAGTACTTC.

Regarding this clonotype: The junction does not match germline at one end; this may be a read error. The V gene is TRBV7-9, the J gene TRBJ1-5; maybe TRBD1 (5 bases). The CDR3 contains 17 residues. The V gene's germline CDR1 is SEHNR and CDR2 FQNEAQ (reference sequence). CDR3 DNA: TGTGCCAGCAGCTTAGGAGCGGGACCCCTGCTCAATCAGGCCCAGCATTTT. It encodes CASSLGAGPLLNQAQHF.

The CDR3 region has the DNA TGTGCCAGCAGCCCCCCCGGACCCCGAGTAGAGTATGGCTACACCTTC. It translates to CASSPPGPRVEYGYTF. The chain combines TRBV6-5 with TRBJ1-2, with D unclear. Trimming left V 6 bases short and J 5 bases short, with 22 bases between. This CDR3 region has 16 residues. CDR1 is MNHEY and CDR2 is SVGAGI in the germline V gene.

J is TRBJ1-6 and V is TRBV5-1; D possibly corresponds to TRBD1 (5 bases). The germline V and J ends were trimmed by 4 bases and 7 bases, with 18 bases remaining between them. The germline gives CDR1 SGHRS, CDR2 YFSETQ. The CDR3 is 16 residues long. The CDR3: CASSPAGHRGNSPLHF. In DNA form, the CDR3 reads TGCGCCAGCAGCCCCGCTGGGCATCGGGGCAATTCACCCCTCCACTTT.

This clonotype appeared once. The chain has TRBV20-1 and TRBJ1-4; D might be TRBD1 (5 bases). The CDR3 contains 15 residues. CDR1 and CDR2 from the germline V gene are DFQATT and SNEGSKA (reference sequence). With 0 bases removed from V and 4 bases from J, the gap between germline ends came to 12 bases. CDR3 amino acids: CSARDFRGDNEKLFF. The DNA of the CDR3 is TGCAGTGCTAGAGATTTTCGGGGGGATAATGAAAAACTGTTTTTT.

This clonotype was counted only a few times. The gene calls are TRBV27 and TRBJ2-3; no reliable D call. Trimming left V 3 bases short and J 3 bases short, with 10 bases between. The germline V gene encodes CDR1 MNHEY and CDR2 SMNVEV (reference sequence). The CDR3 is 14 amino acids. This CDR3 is CASSFNRRTDTQYF. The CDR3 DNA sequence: TGTGCCAGCAGTTTTAACCGTCGGACAGATACGCAGTATTTT.

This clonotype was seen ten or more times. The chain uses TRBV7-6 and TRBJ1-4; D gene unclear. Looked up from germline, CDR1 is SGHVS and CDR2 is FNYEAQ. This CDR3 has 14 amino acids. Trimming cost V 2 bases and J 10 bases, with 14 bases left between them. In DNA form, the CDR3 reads TGTGCCAGCAGCTTATCCGCTTCCGGAGGAAAACTGTTTTTT. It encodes CASSLSASGGKLFF.

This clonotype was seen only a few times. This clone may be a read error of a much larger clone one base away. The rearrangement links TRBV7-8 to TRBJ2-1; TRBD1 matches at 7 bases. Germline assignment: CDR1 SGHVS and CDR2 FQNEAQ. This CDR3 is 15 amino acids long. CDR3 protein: CVSSQDRSTYNEQFF. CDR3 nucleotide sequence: TGTGTCAGCAGCCAGGACAGGTCCACCTACAATGAGCAGTTCTTC.

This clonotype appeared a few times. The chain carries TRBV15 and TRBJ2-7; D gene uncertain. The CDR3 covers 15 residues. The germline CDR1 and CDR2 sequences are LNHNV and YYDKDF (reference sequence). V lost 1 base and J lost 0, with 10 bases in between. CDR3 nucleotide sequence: TGTGCCACCAGCAGAGGGTCGGCTAGCTCCTACGAGCAGTACTTC. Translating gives CATSRGSASSYEQYF.